The present T cell receptor (beta chain) was sequenced within a study of blood T cell repertoires in COVID-19. Libraries were prepared by immunoSEQ multiplex PCR; TCRdb keeps only in-frame clonotypes and omits some of them. The repertoire has 80,000 to 100,000 clones, over 85% of them found once; the top ten carry more than 3.5%. This clonotype was sampled from a human donor with COVID-19, enrolled during active disease. The donor label of this sample is uncertain. The sample was peripheral blood.

CDR3 region: CASSLVASGANTGELFF. Here the CDR3 DNA reads TGTGCCAGCAGCTTAGTCGCTAGCGGGGCGAACACCGGGGAGCTGTTTTTT. The chain joins TRBV7-8 to TRBJ2-2; 9 bases agree with TRBD2. The V and J ends lost 1 base and 0 bases, in that order; junction bases with no gene match: 3. This CDR3 is 17 amino acids long. CDR1 is SGHVS and CDR2 is FQNEAQ in the germline V gene.